The 21 T cell receptor beta chains reported below all come from one sample, sequenced in a study of PD-L1 blockade in urothelial cancer (dated by TCRdb to 2017 to 2019). The library was built by means of the immunoSEQ multiplex PCR assay. TCRdb re-hosts the immuneACCESS table, in-frame sequences only. Its copies lack some clones; in the studies checked, an unresolved V gene accounts for under half of them, and the cause for the rest is not known. The sample yields about 37,000 clones; under 90% were counted once. The ten largest account for 15% to 20% of the sample. Specimen: PBMCs, collected around atezolizumab (anti-PD-L1) treatment. These receptors were obtained from a man aged 55 to 69 with urothelial cancer.

The chain joins TRBV27 to TRBJ2-3; 9 positions agree with TRBD1. Germline loops: CDR1 MNHEY, CDR2 SMNVEV (reference sequence). The trim removed 6 bases at V and 1 base at J, leaving 8 bases unmatched. The CDR3 covers 16 residues. The CDR3 loop reads CASSDEWDRGTDTQYF. The CDR3 bases are TGTGCCAGCAGCGATGAGTGGGACAGGGGCACAGATACGCAGTATTTT.

This clone appeared a few times. V usage is TRBV7-2 and J usage is TRBJ1-5; 7 nucleotides align to TRBD1. This CDR3 spans 15 amino acids. Trimming removed 0 bases from V and 3 bases from J; junction bases left unmatched: 2. CDR1 and CDR2 (germline): SGHTA, FQGNSA. The CDR3 protein is CASSLAGQNNQPQHF. The CDR3 DNA is TGTGCCAGCAGCTTAGCGGGACAGAACAATCAGCCCCAGCATTTT.

The table lists this clone with a few counts. The rearrangement uses TRBV7-3 and TRBJ2-2; D remains ambiguous. Germline CDR1 is SGHTA and CDR2 is FQGTGA. V was cut by 2 bases and J by 3 bases, with 4 bases left in between. The CDR3 length is 13 residues. DNA for the CDR3: TGTGCCAGCAGCTTACGGGACACCGGGGAGCTGTTTTTT. This gives the protein CASSLRDTGELFF.

The chain joins TRBV2 to TRBJ2-2, with 11 bases lining up with TRBD2. The germline V gene encodes CDR1 SNHLY and CDR2 FYNNEI. CDR3 length equals 14 residues. V lost 6 bases, J lost 7 bases, and 4 bases stayed unmatched. The CDR3 sequence: CASRLAGAGGELFF. As DNA, the CDR3 is TGTGCCAGCAGACTAGCGGGGGCGGGCGGGGAGCTGTTTTTT.

This clone was recorded once. Here the CDR3 DNA reads TGTGCCAGCAGCCAGGCTAGCGGGAGGCACGAGCAGTACTTC. This encodes CASSQASGRHEQYF. The chain joins TRBV27 to TRBJ2-7; 11 bases are a match to TRBD2. Trimming cost V 6 bases and J 5 bases; bases outside gene matches: 6. The CDR3 length is 14 residues. Per the germline V gene, CDR1 is MNHEY and CDR2 is SMNVEV (reference sequence).

CDR3 region: CASSLGSQVNTEAFF. The CDR3 DNA follows: TGTGCCAGCAGCTTAGGATCGCAGGTGAACACTGAAGCTTTCTTT. The chain carries TRBV7-6 and TRBJ1-1; D gene ambiguous. The CDR3 runs 15 residues. Trimming took off 1 base at V and 0 bases at J, with 9 bases between the two ends. The germline gives CDR1 SGHVS, CDR2 FNYEAQ.

The chain couples TRBV7-9 to TRBJ1-3, with 8 bases that match TRBD1. Per the germline V gene, CDR1 is SEHNR and CDR2 is FQNEAQ (reference sequence). With V trimmed by 5 bases and J by 4 bases, 13 bases remained unmatched. This CDR3 is 17 amino acids long. The CDR3, as DNA: TGTGCCAGCAGCCCCCTAAAGGACAGGGATACAGGAAACACCATATATTTT. The encoded protein is CASSPLKDRDTGNTIYF.

The chain links TRBV19 to TRBJ1-5, with 7 bases identical to TRBD1. This CDR3 is built from 16 residues. Germline V gives CDR1 LNHDA, CDR2 SQIVND (reference sequence). V lost 7 bases and J lost 1; bases outside the gene matches: 10. For the CDR3, the DNA is TGTGCCAGTAACCTAGCGACAGGGCCAAGCAATCAGCCCCAGCATTTT. Its translation is CASNLATGPSNQPQHF.

Only a few counts were recorded for this clone. The V and J genes are TRBV27 and TRBJ1-2; 7 nucleotides agree with TRBD1. V shed 5 bases, J shed 7 bases, and the junction held 10 bases outside the gene matches. From germline, CDR1 is MNHEY and CDR2 SMNVEV (reference sequence). The CDR3 has 14 residues. In nucleotides, the CDR3 is TGTGCCAGCAGTCTCTCCGCGACAGGGTTTGGCTACACCTTC. It translates to CASSLSATGFGYTF.

The chain joins TRBV7-9 to TRBJ2-3; D is perhaps TRBD1 (6 bases). This CDR3 comprises 13 residues. CDR1 is SEHNR and CDR2 is FQNEAQ in the germline V gene (reference sequence). Trimming cost V 5 bases and J 6 bases, with 12 bases left between them. The CDR3 DNA follows: TGTGCCAGCAGCCTACAGGGTAGGGATACGCAGTATTTT. Its protein is CASSLQGRDTQYF.

This chain connects TRBV5-1 to TRBJ2-3; D perhaps matches TRBD1 (6 bases). The germline CDR1 and CDR2 sequences are SGHRS and YFSETQ. Trimming left V 0 bases short and J 5 bases short, with 13 bases between. The CDR3 length is 15 residues. The CDR3 is CASSLVSGAGDTQYF. In DNA form, the CDR3 reads TGCGCCAGCAGCTTGGTCTCAGGGGCGGGAGATACGCAGTATTTT.

The chain has TRBV2 and TRBJ2-5; no definite D call. V gave up 8 bases and J gave up 3 bases, with 10 bases separating them. The CDR3 is 12 amino acids. In germline, CDR1 is SNHLY, CDR2 FYNNEI. This CDR3 is CASGREEETQYF. The CDR3 DNA sequence: TGTGCCAGCGGAAGAGAGGAAGAGACCCAGTACTTC.

This clone was recorded at least ten times. J is TRBJ1-4 and V is TRBV19; 8 bases are shared with TRBD1. The CDR3 extends over 16 amino acids. CDR1 is LNHDA and CDR2 is SQIVND in the germline V gene (reference sequence). With V trimmed by 10 bases and J by 0 bases, 10 bases remained unmatched. The CDR3 reads CATPTGVAPTNEKLFF. CDR3 bases: TGTGCCACCCCGACAGGGGTGGCCCCAACTAATGAAAAACTGTTTTTT. The full variable domain, with the rest looked up from reference TRBV19 and TRBJ1-4, is DGGITQSPKYLFRKEGQNVTLSCEQNLNHDAMYWYRQDPGQGLRLIYYSQIVNDFQKGDIAEGYSVSREKKESFPLTVTSAQKNPTAFYLCATPTGVAPTNEKLFFGSGTQLSVL.

This sequence joins TRBV29-1 and TRBJ1-2; 8 bases match TRBD1. The CDR3 is 14 residues long. The ends lost 4 bases at V and 3 bases at J; junction bases unmatched: 7. The germline V gene has CDR1 SQVTM and CDR2 ANQGSEA. CDR3 loop: CSVAQGASHYGYTF. The CDR3 DNA sequence: TGCAGCGTTGCTCAGGGGGCCTCCCACTATGGCTACACCTTC.

The rearrangement uses TRBV11-2 and TRBJ1-6, with 8 bases that match TRBD1. J gave up 3 bases and V 2 bases, and 6 bases lay outside the gene matches. This CDR3 is built from 17 residues. CDR1 and CDR2 (germline): SGHAT, FQNNGV. CDR3: CASSLPPGGFYNSPLHF. The CDR3, as DNA: TGTGCCAGCAGCTTACCTCCAGGGGGCTTCTATAATTCACCCCTCCACTTT.

The chain carries TRBV11-2 and TRBJ2-7; D unresolved. V lost 7 bases and J lost 0, with 10 bases in between. Germline V gene sequence: CDR1 SGHAT, CDR2 FQNNGV. The CDR3 sequence is 13 residues long. This CDR3 reads CASNRLSSYEQYF. The CDR3 DNA sequence: TGTGCCAGCAACCGTCTTAGCTCCTACGAGCAGTACTTC.

The chain carries TRBV5-1 and TRBJ1-2; TRBD1 matches 9 bases. The CDR3 is 14 amino acids. V lost 4 bases, J lost 7 bases, and 8 bases stayed unmatched. Per the germline V gene, CDR1 is SGHRS and CDR2 is YFSETQ. The DNA for the CDR3 is TGCGCCAGCAGCATAGGACAGGGGCATCTTGGCTACACCTTC. This gives the protein CASSIGQGHLGYTF.

This clone was counted between two and nine times. The chain combines TRBV9 with TRBJ2-7; 9 bases are shared with TRBD1. The CDR3 spans 14 residues. The ends lost 3 bases at V and 3 bases at J; junction bases unmatched: 4. The germline gives CDR1 SGDLS, CDR2 YYNGEE. CDR3 protein: CASSGRTGDYEQYF. DNA of the CDR3: TGTGCCAGCAGCGGCCGGACAGGGGACTACGAGCAGTACTTC. The full variable domain, completed using reference TRBV9 and TRBJ2-7, is DSGVTQTPKHLITATGQRVTLRCSPRSGDLSVYWYQQSLDQGLQFLIQYYNGEERAKGNILERFSAQQFPDLHSELNLSSLELGDSALYFCASSGRTGDYEQYFGPGTRLTVT.

V gene TRBV2 combines with J gene TRBJ1-6; TRBD1 matches at 10 bases. After removal of 6 bases from V and 9 bases from J, the junction contained 5 bases not matched to a gene. The CDR3 length is 14 residues. The V gene's germline CDR1 is SNHLY and CDR2 FYNNEI. CDR3 sequence: CASSYRDRGSPLHF. The DNA of the CDR3 is TGTGCCAGCAGCTACCGGGACAGGGGTTCACCCCTCCACTTT.

The genes are TRBV2 and TRBJ1-2; D gene uncertain. Between the trimmed V and J ends, which lost 4 bases and 0 bases, there was a span of 9 bases. This CDR3 region has 14 residues. Germline values: CDR1 SNHLY, CDR2 FYNNEI. The CDR3 DNA is TGTGCCAGCAGTGGACTGGGAGCTAACTATGGCTACACCTTC. As protein: CASSGLGANYGYTF.

The chain employs TRBV7-8 and TRBJ2-1; possible D gene TRBD2, 6 bases. CDR3 length: 13 amino acids. The V gene's germline CDR1 is SGHVS and CDR2 FQNEAQ. Trimming left V 1 base short and J 10 bases short, with 11 bases between. The CDR3 region is CASSLEGGAEQFF. CDR3 in DNA: TGTGCCAGCAGCTTAGAGGGCGGGGCCGAGCAGTTCTTC. Looking up the rest from reference TRBV7-8 and TRBJ2-1 gives the full variable domain: GAGVSQSPRYKVAKRGQDVALRCDPISGHVSLFWYQQALGQGPEFLTYFQNEAQLDKSGLPSDRFFAERPEGSVSTLKIQRTQQEDSAVYLCASSLEGGAEQFFGPGTRLTVL.